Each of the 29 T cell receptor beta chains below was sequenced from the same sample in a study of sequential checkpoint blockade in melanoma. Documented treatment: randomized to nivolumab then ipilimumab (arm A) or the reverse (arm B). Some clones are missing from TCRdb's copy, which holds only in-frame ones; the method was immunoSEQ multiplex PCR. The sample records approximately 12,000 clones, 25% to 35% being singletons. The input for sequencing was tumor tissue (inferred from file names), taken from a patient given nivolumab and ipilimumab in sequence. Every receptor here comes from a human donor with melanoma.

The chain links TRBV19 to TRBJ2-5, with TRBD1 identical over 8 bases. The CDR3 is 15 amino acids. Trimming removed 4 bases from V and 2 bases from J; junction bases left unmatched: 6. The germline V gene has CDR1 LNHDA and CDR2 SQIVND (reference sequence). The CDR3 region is CASSTGTGLQETQYF. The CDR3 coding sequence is TGTGCCAGTAGTACCGGGACAGGACTTCAAGAGACCCAGTACTTC.

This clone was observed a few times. The CDR3 spells CASSNRNTEAFF. Written as DNA, the CDR3 is TGTGCCAGCAGCAACAGGAACACTGAAGCTTTCTTT. This chain joins TRBV9 and TRBJ1-1; D gene ambiguous. Germline CDR1 SGDLS, CDR2 YYNGEE. CDR3 length: 12 residues. Between the trimmed V and J ends, which lost 4 bases and 1 base, there was a span of 5 bases.

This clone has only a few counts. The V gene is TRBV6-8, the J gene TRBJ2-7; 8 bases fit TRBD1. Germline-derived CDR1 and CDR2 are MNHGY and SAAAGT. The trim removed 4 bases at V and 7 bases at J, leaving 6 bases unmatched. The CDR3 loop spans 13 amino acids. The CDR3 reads CASSWRQGREQYF. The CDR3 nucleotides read TGTGCCAGCAGTTGGCGACAGGGGCGAGAGCAGTACTTC.

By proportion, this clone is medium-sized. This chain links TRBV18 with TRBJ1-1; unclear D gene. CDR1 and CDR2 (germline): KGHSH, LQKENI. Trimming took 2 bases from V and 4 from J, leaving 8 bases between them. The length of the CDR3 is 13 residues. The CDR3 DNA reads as TGTGCCAGCTCACCAAGTGTCGGCACTGAAGCTTTCTTT. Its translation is CASSPSVGTEAFF.

CDR3 residues: CSVGPSNYGYTF. The CDR3 nucleotides are TGCAGCGTTGGCCCCTCTAACTATGGCTACACCTTC. The chain is built from TRBV29-1 and TRBJ1-2; D unresolved. V dropped 4 bases and J dropped 0 bases, with 6 bases sitting between them. This CDR3 has 12 amino acids. The germline V gene encodes CDR1 SQVTM and CDR2 ANQGSEA.

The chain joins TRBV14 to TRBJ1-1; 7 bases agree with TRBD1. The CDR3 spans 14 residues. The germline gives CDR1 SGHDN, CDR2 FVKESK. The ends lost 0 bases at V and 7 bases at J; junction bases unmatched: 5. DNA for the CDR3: TGTGCCAGCAGCCAAGACAGGGGGATGGGTGAAGCTTTCTTT. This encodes CASSQDRGMGEAFF.

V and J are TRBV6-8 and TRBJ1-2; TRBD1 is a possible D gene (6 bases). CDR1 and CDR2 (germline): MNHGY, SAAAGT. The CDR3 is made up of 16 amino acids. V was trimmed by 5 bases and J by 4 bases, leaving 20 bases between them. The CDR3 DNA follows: TGTGCCAGCAGTGAGGCCGGGACAATAGGGGTCTATGGCTACACCTTC. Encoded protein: CASSEAGTIGVYGYTF.

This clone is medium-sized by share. The CDR3 region has the DNA TGTGCCAGCAGCTCTCCTATGGACCCCCATGAAAAACTGTTTTTT. Its protein product is CASSSPMDPHEKLFF. This chain uses TRBV11-3 with TRBJ1-4; D is unresolved. Trimming stripped 4 bases from V and 6 bases from J, with 15 bases between. The CDR3 extends over 15 amino acids. Germline-derived CDR1 and CDR2 are SGHNT and YENEEA.

CDR3 sequence: CASSSPGGRTRYNEQYF. CDR3 nucleotide sequence: TGTGCCAGCAGTTCTCCCGGGGGTCGCACTCGATACAACGAGCAGTACTTC. This chain connects TRBV6-8 to TRBJ2-7, with a possible D match to TRBD2 (6 bases). The germline V gene has CDR1 MNHGY and CDR2 SAAAGT. The CDR3 consists of 17 residues. Trimming cost V 4 bases and J 5 bases, with 24 bases left between them.

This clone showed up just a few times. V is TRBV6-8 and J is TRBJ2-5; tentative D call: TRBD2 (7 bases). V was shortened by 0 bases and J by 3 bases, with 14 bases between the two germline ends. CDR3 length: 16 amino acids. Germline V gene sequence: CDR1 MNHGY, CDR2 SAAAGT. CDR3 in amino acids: CASSYSAKGGKETQYF. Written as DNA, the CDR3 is TGTGCCAGCAGTTACTCGGCAAAGGGGGGGAAAGAGACCCAGTACTTC.

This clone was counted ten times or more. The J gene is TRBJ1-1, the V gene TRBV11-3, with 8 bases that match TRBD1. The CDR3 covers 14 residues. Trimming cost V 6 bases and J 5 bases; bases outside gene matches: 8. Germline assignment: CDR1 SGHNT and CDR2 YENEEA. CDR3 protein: CASRSDRGRTEAFF. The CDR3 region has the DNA TGTGCCAGCAGGTCCGACAGGGGCCGGACTGAAGCTTTCTTT.

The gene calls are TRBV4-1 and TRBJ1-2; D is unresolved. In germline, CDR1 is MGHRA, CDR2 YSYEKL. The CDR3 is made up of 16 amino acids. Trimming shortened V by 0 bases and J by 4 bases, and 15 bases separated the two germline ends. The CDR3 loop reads CASSQDGSAPTYGYTF. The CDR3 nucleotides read TGCGCCAGCAGCCAAGATGGATCCGCGCCCACCTATGGCTACACCTTC.

CDR3 DNA: TGCGCCAGCAGCCAAGGGAGGATGACTAGCGGAAGAGGTAATGAGCAGTTCTTC. It is translated as CASSQGRMTSGRGNEQFF. The chain recombines TRBV4-1 with TRBJ2-1; 9 positions match TRBD2. The germline V gene encodes CDR1 MGHRA and CDR2 YSYEKL. The CDR3 contains 18 residues. After removal of 1 base from V and 7 bases from J, the junction contained 14 bases not matched to a gene.

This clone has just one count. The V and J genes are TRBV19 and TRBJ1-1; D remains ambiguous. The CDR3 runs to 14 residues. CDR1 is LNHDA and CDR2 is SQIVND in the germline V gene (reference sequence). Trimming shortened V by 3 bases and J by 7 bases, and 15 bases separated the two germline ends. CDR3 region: CASSIAPTNLEAFF. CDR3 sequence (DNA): TGTGCCAGTAGTATTGCGCCTACGAACCTTGAAGCTTTCTTT.

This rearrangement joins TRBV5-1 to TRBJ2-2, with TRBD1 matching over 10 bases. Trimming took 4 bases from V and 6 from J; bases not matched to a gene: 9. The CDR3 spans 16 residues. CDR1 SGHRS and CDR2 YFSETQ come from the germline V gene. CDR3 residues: CASSQDRGRLAGELFF. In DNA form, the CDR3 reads TGCGCCAGCAGCCAAGACAGGGGGCGGCTAGCCGGGGAGCTGTTTTTT.

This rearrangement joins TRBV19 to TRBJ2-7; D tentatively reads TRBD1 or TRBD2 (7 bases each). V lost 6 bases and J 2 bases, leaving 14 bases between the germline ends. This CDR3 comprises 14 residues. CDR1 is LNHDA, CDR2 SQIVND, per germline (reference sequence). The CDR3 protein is CASRQGTTPYEQYF. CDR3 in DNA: TGTGCCAGTAGACAGGGGACTACTCCCTACGAGCAGTACTTC. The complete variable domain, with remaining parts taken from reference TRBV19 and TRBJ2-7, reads DGGITQSPKYLFRKEGQNVTLSCEQNLNHDAMYWYRQDPGQGLRLIYYSQIVNDFQKGDIAEGYSVSREKKESFPLTVTSAQKNPTAFYLCASRQGTTPYEQYFGPGTRLTVT.

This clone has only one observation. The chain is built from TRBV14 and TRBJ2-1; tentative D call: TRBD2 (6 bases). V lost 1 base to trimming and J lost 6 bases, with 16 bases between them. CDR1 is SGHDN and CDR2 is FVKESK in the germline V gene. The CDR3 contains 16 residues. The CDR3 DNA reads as TGTGCCAGCAGCCAAGGCGCGGGGAGGAAGGGCAATGAGCAGTTCTTC. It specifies CASSQGAGRKGNEQFF.

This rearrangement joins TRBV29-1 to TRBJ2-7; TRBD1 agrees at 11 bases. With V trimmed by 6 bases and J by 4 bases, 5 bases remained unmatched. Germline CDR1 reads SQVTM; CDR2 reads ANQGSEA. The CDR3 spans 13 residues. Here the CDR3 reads CSVRTGGVYEQYF. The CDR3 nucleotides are TGCAGCGTCCGGACAGGGGGCGTGTACGAGCAGTACTTC.

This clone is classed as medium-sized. The CDR3: CASSPLRTSGSNEQYF. CDR3 coding DNA: TGTGCCAGCAGCCCCCTCAGGACTAGCGGGAGTAACGAGCAGTACTTC. This sequence joins TRBV6-8 and TRBJ2-7, with 13 bases aligning to TRBD2. The CDR3 is 16 residues long. Germline lookup yields CDR1 MNHGY and CDR2 SAAAGT. Unmatched junction bases numbered 10, after V lost 6 bases and J lost 5 bases.

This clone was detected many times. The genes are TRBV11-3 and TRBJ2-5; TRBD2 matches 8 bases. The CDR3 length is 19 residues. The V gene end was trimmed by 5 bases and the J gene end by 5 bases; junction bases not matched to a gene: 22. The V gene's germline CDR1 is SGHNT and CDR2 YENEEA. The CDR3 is CASSPSILAVTPRPETQYF. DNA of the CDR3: TGTGCCAGCAGCCCCTCGATACTAGCGGTAACGCCCCGACCGGAGACCCAGTACTTC.

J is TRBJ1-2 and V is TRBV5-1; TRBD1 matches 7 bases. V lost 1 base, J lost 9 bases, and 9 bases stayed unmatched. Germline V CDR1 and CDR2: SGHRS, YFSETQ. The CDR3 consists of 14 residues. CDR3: CASSLSTGIFSYTF. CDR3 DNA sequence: TGCGCCAGCAGCTTGTCGACAGGGATTTTTAGCTACACCTTC.

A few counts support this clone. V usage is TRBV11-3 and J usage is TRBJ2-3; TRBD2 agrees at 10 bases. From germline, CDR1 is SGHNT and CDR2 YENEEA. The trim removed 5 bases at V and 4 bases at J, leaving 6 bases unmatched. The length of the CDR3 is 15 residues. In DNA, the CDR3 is TGTGCCAGCAGCCCTAGAGCGGGGGGGGCAGATACGCAGTATTTT. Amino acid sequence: CASSPRAGGADTQYF.

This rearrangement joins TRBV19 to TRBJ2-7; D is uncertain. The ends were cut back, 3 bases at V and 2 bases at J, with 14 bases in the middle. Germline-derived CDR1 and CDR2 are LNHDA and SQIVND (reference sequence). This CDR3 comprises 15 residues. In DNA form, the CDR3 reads TGTGCCAGTAGTATCGGTATTGGGGATACCTACGAGCAGTACTTC. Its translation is CASSIGIGDTYEQYF.

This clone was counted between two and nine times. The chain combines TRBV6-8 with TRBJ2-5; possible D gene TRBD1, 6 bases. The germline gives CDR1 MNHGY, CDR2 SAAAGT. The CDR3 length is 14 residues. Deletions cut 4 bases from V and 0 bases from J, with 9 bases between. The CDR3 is CASSWGTNQETQYF. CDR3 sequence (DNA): TGTGCCAGCAGTTGGGGGACAAACCAAGAGACCCAGTACTTC.

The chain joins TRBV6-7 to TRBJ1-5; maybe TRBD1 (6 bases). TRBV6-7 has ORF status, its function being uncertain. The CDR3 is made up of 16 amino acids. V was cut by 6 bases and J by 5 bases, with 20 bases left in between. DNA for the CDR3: TGTGCCAGCAGGGAGAGGGGGTGGGTAGGGGATCAGCCCCAGCATTTT. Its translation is CASRERGWVGDQPQHF.

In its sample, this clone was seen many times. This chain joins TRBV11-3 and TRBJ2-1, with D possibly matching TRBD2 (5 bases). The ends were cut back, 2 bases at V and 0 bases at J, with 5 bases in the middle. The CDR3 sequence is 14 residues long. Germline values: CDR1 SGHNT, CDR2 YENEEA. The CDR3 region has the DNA TGTGCCAGCAGCTTAACTAGCTCCTACAATGAGCAGTTCTTC. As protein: CASSLTSSYNEQFF.

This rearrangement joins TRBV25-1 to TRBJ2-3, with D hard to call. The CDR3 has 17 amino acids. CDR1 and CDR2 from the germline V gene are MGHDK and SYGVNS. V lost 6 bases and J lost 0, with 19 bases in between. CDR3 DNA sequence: TGTGCCAGCAGCCCAACTCGATTGGTAGCCAGCACAGATACGCAGTATTTT. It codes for CASSPTRLVASTDTQYF.

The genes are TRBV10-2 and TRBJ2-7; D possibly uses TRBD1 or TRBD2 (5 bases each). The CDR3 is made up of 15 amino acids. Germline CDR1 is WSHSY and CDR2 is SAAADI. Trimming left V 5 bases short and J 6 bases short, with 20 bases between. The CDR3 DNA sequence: TGCGCCAGCAGTCCCCAAGGGGACGCTGCCAGCGAGCAGTACTTC. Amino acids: CASSPQGDAASEQYF.

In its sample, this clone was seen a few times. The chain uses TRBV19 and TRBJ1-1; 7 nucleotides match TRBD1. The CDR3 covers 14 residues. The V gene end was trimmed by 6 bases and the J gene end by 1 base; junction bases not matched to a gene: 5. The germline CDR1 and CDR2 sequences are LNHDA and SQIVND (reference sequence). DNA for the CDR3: TGTGCCAGTAGCCAAGGGACAGCGAACACTGAAGCTTTCTTT. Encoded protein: CASSQGTANTEAFF. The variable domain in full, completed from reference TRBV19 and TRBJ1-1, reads DGGITQSPKYLFRKEGQNVTLSCEQNLNHDAMYWYRQDPGQGLRLIYYSQIVNDFQKGDIAEGYSVSREKKESFPLTVTSAQKNPTAFYLCASSQGTANTEAFFGQGTRLTVV.